This T cell receptor beta chain was sequenced during a study of T cell responses to AZD1222 COVID-19 vaccine. Broader study findings: Donors were chiefly white British, with a greater number of females, and clonal diversity was perhaps underestimated.

Sequencing used immunoSEQ multiplex PCR; TCRdb keeps in-frame clones, though not all of them. The data contain under 130,000 clones, roughly 89% of them singletons. Remarks on this clone: Its antigen is not identified.

Sample: peripheral blood, taken on day 0 of AZD1222 vaccination. The source is an adult in good health.

This CDR3 is CASSPGGTEAFF. Written as DNA, the CDR3 is TGTGCCAGCAGCCCAGGGGGAACTGAAGCTTTCTTT. The chain uses TRBV3-1 (or the pseudogene TRBV3-2) and TRBJ1-1; 7 bases line up with TRBD1. The V gene's germline CDR1 is LGHDT and CDR2 YNNKEL (reference sequence). The CDR3 runs to 12 residues. With V trimmed by 4 bases and J by 5 bases, 1 base remained unmatched.